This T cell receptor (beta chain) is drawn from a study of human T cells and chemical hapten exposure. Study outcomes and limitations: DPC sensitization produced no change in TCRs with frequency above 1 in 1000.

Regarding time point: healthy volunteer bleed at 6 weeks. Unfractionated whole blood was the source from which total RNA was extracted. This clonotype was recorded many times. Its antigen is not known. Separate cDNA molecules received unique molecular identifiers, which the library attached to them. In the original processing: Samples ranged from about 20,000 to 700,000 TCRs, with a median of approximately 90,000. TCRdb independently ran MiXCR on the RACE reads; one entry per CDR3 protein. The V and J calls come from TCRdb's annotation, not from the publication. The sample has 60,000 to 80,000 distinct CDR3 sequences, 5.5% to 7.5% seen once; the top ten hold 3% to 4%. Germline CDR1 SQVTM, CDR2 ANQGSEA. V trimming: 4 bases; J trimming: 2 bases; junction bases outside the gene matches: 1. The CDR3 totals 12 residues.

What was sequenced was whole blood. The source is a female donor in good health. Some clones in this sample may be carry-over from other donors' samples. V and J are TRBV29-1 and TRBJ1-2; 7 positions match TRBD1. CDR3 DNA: TGCAGCGTTGCACAGGGGAACTATGGCTACACCTTC. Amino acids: CSVAQGNYGYTF.